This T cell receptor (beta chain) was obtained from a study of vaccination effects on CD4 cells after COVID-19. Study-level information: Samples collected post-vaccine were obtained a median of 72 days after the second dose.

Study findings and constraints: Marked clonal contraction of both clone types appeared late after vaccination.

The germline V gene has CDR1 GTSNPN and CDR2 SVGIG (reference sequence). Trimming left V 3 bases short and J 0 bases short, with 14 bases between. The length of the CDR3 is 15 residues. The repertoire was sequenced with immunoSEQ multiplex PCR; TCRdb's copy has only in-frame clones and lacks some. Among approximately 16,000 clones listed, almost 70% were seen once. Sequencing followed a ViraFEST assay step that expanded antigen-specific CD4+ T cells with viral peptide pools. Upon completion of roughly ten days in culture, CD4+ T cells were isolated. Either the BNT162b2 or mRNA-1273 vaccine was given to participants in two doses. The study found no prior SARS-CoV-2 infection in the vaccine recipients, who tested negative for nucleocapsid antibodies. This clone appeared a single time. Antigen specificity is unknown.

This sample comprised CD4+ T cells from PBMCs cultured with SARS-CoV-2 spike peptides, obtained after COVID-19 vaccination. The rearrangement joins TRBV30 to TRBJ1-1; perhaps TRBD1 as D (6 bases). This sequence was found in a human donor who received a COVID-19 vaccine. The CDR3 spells CAWSPGQFMNTEAFF. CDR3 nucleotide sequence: TGTGCCTGGAGCCCCGGACAGTTCATGAACACTGAAGCTTTCTTT. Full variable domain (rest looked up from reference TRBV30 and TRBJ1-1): SQTIHQWPATLVQPVGSPLSLECTVEGTSNPNLYWYRQAAGRGLQLLFYSVGIGQISSEVPQNLSASRPQDRQFILSSKKLLLSDSGFYLCAWSPGQFMNTEAFFGQGTRLTVV.